The 19 T cell receptor beta chains listed next were all sequenced from one sample in a study of post-analysis software for immune sequencing data. Each TCR beta cDNA library carried unique molecular identifiers. From the PCR reads, TCRdb called clonotypes with MiXCR, one entry per CDR3 protein. The top ten clones hold about 11% of a sample with 600,000 to 750,000 distinct CDR3 sequences, around 64% of them seen once. No cognate antigen is known for these TCRs. Whole-study findings and limits: Five or six TRBV segments (TRBV5-6, TRBV5-1 and TRBV20-1 among them) occurred more frequently in patients than in controls.

The sequenced sample consisted of blood. These receptor sequences come from a girl aged 2 to 9 with multiple sclerosis.

The chain has TRBV5-1 and TRBJ2-4; D gene unclear. The J call is in doubt because the DNA end fits TRBJ2-5 better. Germline V gene data show CDR1 as SGHRS and CDR2 as YFSETQ. The length of the CDR3 is 14 residues. This chain's CDR3 is CASSLDSLGETQYF. CDR3 nucleotide sequence: TGCGCCAGCAGCTTGGACAGCCTTGGGGAGACCCAGTACTTC.

This chain connects TRBV6-1 to TRBJ1-2, with D possibly matching TRBD1 (5 bases). V lost 8 bases, J lost 4 bases, and 14 bases lay in between. The CDR3 covers 13 residues. Germline V gives CDR1 MNHNS, CDR2 SASEGT. The CDR3 here is CASDVVGGYGYTF. In nucleotides, the CDR3 is TGTGCCAGCGACGTCGTTGGGGGCTATGGCTACACCTTC.

The chain has TRBV20-1 and TRBJ2-1, with 7 bases fitting TRBD2. The junction had 7 bases not matched to a gene; V was cut back by 3 bases and J by 5 bases. This CDR3 has 14 residues. The germline V gene encodes CDR1 DFQATT and CDR2 SNEGSKA (reference sequence). This chain's CDR3 is CSARFAGVHNEQFF. The CDR3 coding sequence is TGCAGTGCTAGGTTCGCGGGGGTCCACAATGAGCAGTTCTTC.

The V call is TRBV7-8, the J call TRBJ2-7; 12 bases are a match to TRBD1. Germline-derived CDR1 and CDR2 are SGHVS and FQNEAQ. The ends lost 6 bases at V and 5 bases at J; junction bases unmatched: 5. The CDR3 runs to 14 residues. Written as DNA, the CDR3 is TGTGCCAGCAGGGCCGGGACAGGGGGCAACGAGCAGTACTTC. It encodes CASRAGTGGNEQYF.

This chain joins TRBV3-1 and TRBJ1-5, with unresolved D. The CDR3 is 15 amino acids. Between the trimmed V and J ends, which lost 0 bases and 10 bases, there was a span of 16 bases. Germline V gives CDR1 LGHDT, CDR2 YNNKEL (reference sequence). The DNA of the CDR3 is TGTGCCAGCAGCCAAGACCGCCCCGGGTTGCGACCCCAGCATTTT. Protein product: CASSQDRPGLRPQHF. Full variable domain (rest looked up from reference TRBV3-1 and TRBJ1-5): DTAVSQTPKYLVTQMGNDKSIKCEQNLGHDTMYWYKQDSKKFLKIMFSYNNKELIINETVPNRFSPKSPDKAHLNLHINSLELGDSAVYFCASSQDRPGLRPQHFGDGTRLSIL.

The V and J genes are TRBV7-2 and TRBJ2-3, with 7 bases fitting TRBD2. V trimming: 0 bases; J trimming: 1 base; junction bases outside the gene matches: 1. Looked up from germline, CDR1 is SGHTA and CDR2 is FQGNSA. The length of the CDR3 is 15 residues. CDR3 residues: CASSLARGGTDTQYF. CDR3 DNA: TGTGCCAGCAGCTTAGCCCGGGGGGGCACAGATACGCAGTATTTT. The variable domain in full, completed from reference TRBV7-2 and TRBJ2-3, reads GAGVSQSPSNKVTEKGKDVELRCDPISGHTALYWYRQSLGQGLEFLIYFQGNSAPDKSGLPSDRFSAERTGGSVSTLTIQRTQQEDSAVYLCASSLARGGTDTQYFGPGTRLTVL.

The chain combines TRBV27 with TRBJ2-7; the match to TRBD2 covers 7 bases. The CDR3 is made up of 15 amino acids. V trimming: 2 bases; J trimming: 2 bases; junction bases outside the gene matches: 6. Germline lookup yields CDR1 MNHEY and CDR2 SMNVEV (reference sequence). This CDR3 reads CASSLTGGGAYEQYF. In DNA form, the CDR3 reads TGTGCCAGCAGTTTAACGGGGGGAGGGGCCTACGAGCAGTACTTC.

The sample holds a few counts of this clonotype. The rearrangement uses TRBV11-2 and TRBJ1-2, with no clear D. The CDR3 has 13 amino acids. Germline lookup yields CDR1 SGHAT and CDR2 FQNNGV. Trimming removed 5 bases at V and 3 bases at J, with 10 bases between. CDR3 nucleotide sequence: TGTGCCAGCAGCCCAGATCGCTACTATGGCTACACCTTC. Translated: CASSPDRYYGYTF.

This clonotype was seen a handful of times. The CDR3 protein is CASRLGTGGTYGYTF. CDR3 DNA: TGTGCCAGCAGACTCGGGACAGGGGGCACGTATGGCTACACCTTC. The chain uses TRBV6-6 and TRBJ1-2, with 12 bases fitting TRBD1. With 6 bases clipped from V and 5 bases from J, the junction kept 7 bases outside the gene matches. The CDR3 sequence is 15 residues long. The germline V gene has CDR1 MNHNY and CDR2 SVGAGI (reference sequence).

V and J are TRBV15 and TRBJ2-7; D not resolved. The germline CDR1 and CDR2 sequences are LNHNV and YYDKDF (reference sequence). There are 13 residues in the CDR3. With 1 base removed from V and 3 bases from J, the gap between germline ends came to 7 bases. The CDR3 region is CATSRVNYYEQYF. The CDR3 nucleotides are TGTGCCACCAGCAGAGTAAATTACTACGAGCAGTACTTC.

This chain links TRBV2 with TRBJ2-3, with a possible D match to TRBD1 (5 bases). The CDR3 runs 15 residues. In germline, CDR1 is SNHLY, CDR2 FYNNEI. V lost 3 bases and J 4 bases, leaving 14 bases between the germline ends. The CDR3: CASSDPGLSADTQYF. In DNA, the CDR3 is TGTGCCAGCAGTGATCCAGGGCTTTCCGCAGATACGCAGTATTTT. Combining the CDR3 with reference TRBV2 and TRBJ2-3 gives the whole variable domain EPEVTQTPSHQVTQMGQEVILRCVPISNHLYFYWYRQILGQKVEFLVSFYNNEISEKSEIFDDQFSVERPDGSNFTLKIRSTKLEDSAMYFCASSDPGLSADTQYFGPGTRLTVL.

The chain links TRBV6-1 to TRBJ1-1, with D unclear. The V end lost 4 bases, the J end lost 4 bases, and 22 bases lay between the germline ends. The CDR3 has 17 amino acids. In germline, CDR1 is MNHNS, CDR2 SASEGT. This CDR3 is CASSGAPSTGGFTEAFF. The DNA of the CDR3 is TGTGCCAGCAGTGGGGCGCCCTCAACGGGTGGATTCACTGAAGCTTTCTTT.

The rearrangement links TRBV29-1 to TRBJ1-1, with D possibly being TRBD1 (5 bases). Germline CDR1 SQVTM, CDR2 ANQGSEA. V was trimmed by 3 bases and J by 1 base, leaving 15 bases between them. The CDR3 covers 15 residues. CDR3 nucleotides: TGCAGCGTTGAGGGGCACCAAAGATCGAACACTGAAGCTTTCTTT. Its protein is CSVEGHQRSNTEAFF. Supplemented by reference TRBV29-1 and TRBJ1-1, the full variable domain reads SAVISQKPSRDICQRGTSLTIQCQVDSQVTMMFWYRQQPGQSLTLIATANQGSEATYESGFVIDKFPISRPNLTFSTLTVSNMSPEDSSIYLCSVEGHQRSNTEAFFGQGTRLTVV.

The V call is TRBV11-2, the J call TRBJ2-6, with a possible D match to TRBD2 (6 bases). The CDR3 runs 19 residues. CDR1 is SGHAT, CDR2 FQNNGV, per germline. V shed 4 bases and J shed 2 bases, with 21 bases lying between them. CDR3 loop: CASSSRFGGNDAGANVLTF. CDR3 DNA: TGTGCCAGCAGCTCTCGTTTCGGAGGGAACGACGCTGGGGCCAACGTCCTGACTTTC. The full variable domain, in which reference TRBV11-2 and TRBJ2-6 provide the parts outside the CDR3, is EAGVAQSPRYKIIEKRQSVAFWCNPISGHATLYWYQQILGQGPKLLIQFQNNGVVDDSQLPKDRFSAERLKGVDSTLKIQPAKLEDSAVYLCASSSRFGGNDAGANVLTFGAGSRLTVL.

Only one count was recorded for this clonotype. V and J are TRBV24-1 and TRBJ2-7; D is tentatively TRBD1 or TRBD2 (6 bases each). Between the trimmed V and J ends, which lost 8 bases and 10 bases, there was a span of 23 bases. This CDR3 region has 14 residues. CDR1 and CDR2 (germline): KGHDR, SFDVKD. The CDR3 reads CATKKTGGEEAQYF. Written as DNA, the CDR3 is TGTGCCACCAAAAAGACAGGAGGGGAAGAGGCCCAGTACTTC.

The count of this clonotype is one. This chain connects TRBV20-1 to TRBJ1-3; tentative D call: TRBD1 (6 bases). Between the trimmed V and J ends, which lost 6 bases and 0 bases, there was a span of 9 bases. The CDR3 sequence is 13 residues long. The V gene's germline CDR1 is DFQATT and CDR2 SNEGSKA (reference sequence). CDR3 loop: CSARTASGNTIYF. The DNA of the CDR3 is TGCAGTGCACGGACAGCCTCTGGAAACACCATATATTTT.

The sample holds a few counts of this clonotype. V is TRBV9 and J is TRBJ2-3; 7 nucleotides line up with TRBD2. Germline trimming cut 4 bases from V and 1 base from J; bases unmatched to any gene: 9. The germline V gene encodes CDR1 SGDLS and CDR2 YYNGEE. The CDR3 sequence is 16 residues long. The CDR3 sequence: CASSSSPREGTDTQYF. The CDR3 DNA reads as TGTGCCAGCAGCTCGTCCCCACGGGAGGGCACAGATACGCAGTATTTT.

The V gene is TRBV20-1, the J gene TRBJ2-7; no reliable D call. The ends were cut back, 1 base at V and 5 bases at J, with 6 bases in the middle. The CDR3 contains 11 residues. The germline V gene encodes CDR1 DFQATT and CDR2 SNEGSKA (reference sequence). CDR3 protein: CSARVMDEQYF. CDR3 DNA: TGCAGTGCTAGAGTCATGGACGAGCAGTACTTC.

This chain joins TRBV10-3 and TRBJ1-2; D is perhaps TRBD1 (6 bases). The germline CDR1 and CDR2 sequences are ENHRY and SYGVKD. The CDR3 runs 13 residues. The V and J ends lost 6 bases and 3 bases respectively, with 11 bases between them. In nucleotides, the CDR3 is TGTGCCATCAGCCCTGGACAGCACTATGGCTACACCTTC. Amino acids: CAISPGQHYGYTF.